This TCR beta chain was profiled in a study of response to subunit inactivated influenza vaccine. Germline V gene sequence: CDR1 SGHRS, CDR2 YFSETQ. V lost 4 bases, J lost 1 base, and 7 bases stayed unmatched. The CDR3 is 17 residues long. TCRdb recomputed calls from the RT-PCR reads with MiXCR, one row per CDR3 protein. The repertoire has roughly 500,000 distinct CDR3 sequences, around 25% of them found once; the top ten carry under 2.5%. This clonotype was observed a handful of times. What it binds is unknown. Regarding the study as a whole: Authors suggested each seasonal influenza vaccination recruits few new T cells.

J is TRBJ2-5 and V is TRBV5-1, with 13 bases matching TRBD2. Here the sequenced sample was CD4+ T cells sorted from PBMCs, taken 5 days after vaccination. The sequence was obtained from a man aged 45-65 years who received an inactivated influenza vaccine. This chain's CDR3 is CASSRTSGREAQETQYF. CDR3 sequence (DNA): TGCGCCAGCAGCCGAACTAGCGGGAGGGAAGCCCAAGAGACCCAGTACTTC.